A selection of T cell receptor beta chains follows, all from one sample in a study of blood T cell repertoires in COVID-19. The protocol was immunoSEQ multiplex PCR, while the TCRdb copy is restricted to in-frame clones and leaves out a portion. The table shows 20,000 to 25,000 clones, with around 67% occurring only once. The sample consisted of peripheral blood. The receptors shown here come from a human donor in a cohort sampled during active or convalescent COVID-19. CDR3s include the opening cysteine and the closing phenylalanine or tryptophan. The order of the fields is D gene, J gene, V gene, clone size, CDR3 protein, CDR3 DNA. A D gene is named only where the DNA matches it firmly. Not all rows give a size; the values are once, few, many and, for expanded clones, a class.

d_call: TRBD1; j_call: TRBJ1-1; v_call: TRBV7-9; clone_size: few; cdr3_aa: CASSSLTGAMNTEAFF; cdr3_nt: TGTGCCAGCAGCTCGTTGACAGGGGCTATGAACACTGAAGCTTTCTTT
d_call: .; j_call: TRBJ2-4; v_call: TRBV7-6; clone_size: .; cdr3_aa: CASSQADGGIQYF; cdr3_nt: TGTGCCAGCAGCCAAGCGGACGGAGGAATTCAGTACTTC
d_call: .; j_call: TRBJ1-1; v_call: TRBV5-1; clone_size: .; cdr3_aa: CASRQTMNTEAFF; cdr3_nt: TGCGCCAGCAGACAGACCATGAACACTGAAGCTTTCTTT
d_call: .; j_call: TRBJ2-3; v_call: TRBV6-6; clone_size: .; cdr3_aa: CATSTDTQYF; cdr3_nt: TGTGCCACCTCCACAGATACGCAGTATTTT
d_call: TRBD1; j_call: TRBJ1-5; v_call: TRBV19; clone_size: .; cdr3_aa: CASSWTGGNQPQHF; cdr3_nt: TGTGCCAGTAGTTGGACAGGGGGGAATCAGCCCCAGCATTTT
d_call: TRBD1; j_call: TRBJ2-7; v_call: TRBV28; clone_size: once; cdr3_aa: CASNPRGTGSYEQYF; cdr3_nt: TGTGCCAGCAACCCTCGTGGGACAGGATCATACGAGCAGTACTTC
d_call: .; j_call: TRBJ2-1; v_call: TRBV2; clone_size: .; cdr3_aa: CASSESASFSYNEQFF; cdr3_nt: TGTGCCAGCAGTGAGTCAGCGTCCTTCTCCTACAATGAGCAGTTCTTC
d_call: .; j_call: TRBJ2-6; v_call: TRBV3-1/TRBV3-2; clone_size: .; cdr3_aa: CASSQGLSDSGANVLTF; cdr3_nt: TGTGCCAGCAGCCAAGGACTATCAGACTCTGGGGCCAACGTCCTGACTTTC
d_call: TRBD2; j_call: TRBJ2-1; v_call: TRBV11-2; clone_size: .; cdr3_aa: CASSLERGGYNEQFF; cdr3_nt: TGTGCCAGCAGCTTAGAGCGGGGAGGGTACAATGAGCAGTTCTTC
d_call: .; j_call: TRBJ2-3; v_call: TRBV10-3; clone_size: .; cdr3_aa: CAMSKLGGYTDTQYF; cdr3_nt: TGTGCCATGAGTAAACTGGGGGGATACACAGATACGCAGTATTTT
d_call: TRBD2; j_call: TRBJ2-5; v_call: TRBV6-5; clone_size: .; cdr3_aa: CASSSGVRAQYF; cdr3_nt: TGTGCCAGCAGTAGCGGGGTCAGGGCCCAGTACTTC
d_call: TRBD2; j_call: TRBJ2-7; v_call: TRBV5-1; clone_size: .; cdr3_aa: CASSLGHGLAESSYEQYF; cdr3_nt: TGCGCCAGCAGCTTGGGGCATGGACTAGCGGAGAGCTCCTACGAGCAGTACTTC
d_call: .; j_call: TRBJ2-2; v_call: TRBV28; clone_size: once; cdr3_aa: CASSLLRGGELFF; cdr3_nt: TGTGCCAGCAGTCTTTTGCGCGGAGGGGAGCTGTTTTTT
d_call: .; j_call: TRBJ1-2; v_call: TRBV19; clone_size: .; cdr3_aa: CAISPAGANYGYTF; cdr3_nt: TGTGCCATCTCTCCGGCGGGGGCTAACTATGGCTACACCTTC
d_call: .; j_call: TRBJ2-1; v_call: TRBV15; clone_size: .; cdr3_aa: CATSLVSSYNEQFF; cdr3_nt: TGTGCCACCAGCCTGGTTAGCTCCTACAATGAGCAGTTCTTC
d_call: .; j_call: TRBJ1-2; v_call: TRBV5-6; clone_size: .; cdr3_aa: CASSPGSYGYTF; cdr3_nt: TGTGCCAGCAGCCCGGGTTCTTATGGCTACACCTTC
d_call: TRBD2; j_call: TRBJ2-1; v_call: TRBV7-2; clone_size: .; cdr3_aa: CASSLNILAGDYNEQFF; cdr3_nt: TGTGCCAGCAGCTTAAACATCCTAGCGGGGGATTACAATGAGCAGTTCTTC
d_call: .; j_call: TRBJ1-5; v_call: TRBV2; clone_size: .; cdr3_aa: CASSEGEINQPQHF; cdr3_nt: TGTGCCAGCAGCGAGGGAGAGATTAATCAGCCCCAGCATTTT
d_call: TRBD2; j_call: TRBJ2-3; v_call: TRBV5-1; clone_size: .; cdr3_aa: CASSPTAGLGTDTQYF; cdr3_nt: TGCGCCAGCAGCCCTACCGCGGGACTAGGGACAGATACGCAGTATTTT
d_call: TRBD1; j_call: TRBJ2-1; v_call: TRBV19; clone_size: .; cdr3_aa: CASRKGQGYNEQFF; cdr3_nt: TGTGCCAGTAGGAAAGGACAGGGGTACAATGAGCAGTTCTTC
d_call: TRBD1; j_call: TRBJ2-6; v_call: TRBV7-9; clone_size: .; cdr3_aa: CAMKIGTATNVLTF; cdr3_nt: TGTGCCATGAAGATCGGGACAGCAACCAACGTCCTGACTTTC
d_call: .; j_call: TRBJ1-5; v_call: TRBV2; clone_size: .; cdr3_aa: CASKAGSQPQHF; cdr3_nt: TGTGCCAGCAAAGCGGGGAGTCAGCCCCAGCATTTT
d_call: TRBD1; j_call: TRBJ2-1; v_call: TRBV5-1; clone_size: .; cdr3_aa: CASSLVRTGKNNEQFF; cdr3_nt: TGCGCCAGCAGCTTGGTACGGACAGGGAAGAACAATGAGCAGTTCTTC
d_call: .; j_call: TRBJ2-3; v_call: TRBV9; clone_size: .; cdr3_aa: CASSVAPGGYADTQYF; cdr3_nt: TGTGCCAGCAGCGTAGCCCCAGGCGGGTACGCAGATACGCAGTATTTT
d_call: TRBD2; j_call: TRBJ2-5; v_call: TRBV10-3; clone_size: few; cdr3_aa: CAISAGLAEETQYF; cdr3_nt: TGTGCCATCAGTGCAGGACTAGCGGAAGAGACCCAGTACTTC
d_call: .; j_call: TRBJ1-4; v_call: TRBV30; clone_size: .; cdr3_aa: CAWSATWGEGEKLFF; cdr3_nt: TGTGCCTGGAGTGCCACGTGGGGGGAGGGTGAAAAACTGTTTTTT
d_call: TRBD2; j_call: TRBJ2-3; v_call: TRBV5-4; clone_size: .; cdr3_aa: CASSLSGSSDTQYF; cdr3_nt: TGTGCCAGCAGCTTAAGCGGGAGTAGTGATACGCAGTATTTT
d_call: .; j_call: TRBJ2-1; v_call: TRBV7-6; clone_size: .; cdr3_aa: CASSPNPGVHEQFF; cdr3_nt: TGTGCCAGCAGCCCTAACCCAGGGGTACATGAGCAGTTCTTC
d_call: .; j_call: TRBJ1-5; v_call: TRBV9; clone_size: once; cdr3_aa: CASSVEEGQPQHF; cdr3_nt: TGTGCCAGCAGCGTAGAGGAGGGCCAGCCCCAGCATTTT
d_call: TRBD1; j_call: TRBJ1-1; v_call: TRBV19; clone_size: few; cdr3_aa: CASSILGQGLNTEAFF; cdr3_nt: TGTGCCAGTAGTATACTAGGACAGGGGTTGAACACTGAAGCTTTCTTT
d_call: .; j_call: TRBJ1-3; v_call: TRBV28; clone_size: .; cdr3_aa: CASSSPGQGRLGNTIYF; cdr3_nt: TGTGCCAGCAGTTCTCCGGGACAAGGAAGGCTGGGAAACACCATATATTTT
d_call: TRBD2; j_call: TRBJ2-5; v_call: TRBV10-3; clone_size: .; cdr3_aa: CATMTSGGETQYF; cdr3_nt: TGTGCCACAATGACTAGCGGGGGAGAGACCCAGTACTTC
d_call: .; j_call: TRBJ2-2; v_call: TRBV5-4; clone_size: few; cdr3_aa: CASSLPGEGSSTGELFF; cdr3_nt: TGTGCCAGCAGCTTACCCGGGGAAGGGTCAAGCACCGGGGAGCTGTTTTTT
d_call: .; j_call: TRBJ1-1; v_call: TRBV28; clone_size: .; cdr3_aa: CASSYQGPTEAFF; cdr3_nt: TGTGCCAGCAGTTATCAGGGCCCCACTGAAGCTTTCTTT
d_call: TRBD2; j_call: TRBJ2-5; v_call: TRBV3-1/TRBV3-2; clone_size: few; cdr3_aa: CASSQDRGGWETQYF; cdr3_nt: TGTGCCAGCAGCCAAGATAGGGGAGGGTGGGAGACCCAGTACTTC
d_call: .; j_call: TRBJ2-7; v_call: TRBV27; clone_size: .; cdr3_aa: CASSLSSGHPYEQYF; cdr3_nt: TGTGCCAGCAGTTTATCATCGGGACACCCCTACGAGCAGTACTTC
d_call: .; j_call: TRBJ1-4; v_call: TRBV10-1; clone_size: .; cdr3_aa: CASSDLNEKLFF; cdr3_nt: TGCGCCAGCAGTGATCTTAATGAAAAACTGTTTTTT
d_call: .; j_call: TRBJ1-1; v_call: TRBV30; clone_size: .; cdr3_aa: CAIGLLNTEAFF; cdr3_nt: TGTGCCATCGGACTCCTGAACACTGAAGCTTTCTTT
d_call: TRBD1; j_call: TRBJ1-5; v_call: TRBV6-5; clone_size: few; cdr3_aa: CASSYGQGNQPQHF; cdr3_nt: TGTGCCAGCAGTTACGGACAGGGTAATCAGCCCCAGCATTTT
d_call: TRBD2; j_call: TRBJ2-1; v_call: TRBV5-1; clone_size: .; cdr3_aa: CASSRLVGLAGGPDNEQFF; cdr3_nt: TGCGCCAGCAGCCGTCTGGTGGGTCTAGCGGGGGGCCCCGACAATGAGCAGTTCTTC
d_call: .; j_call: TRBJ1-5; v_call: TRBV4-1; clone_size: .; cdr3_aa: CASSQQEGVPQHF; cdr3_nt: TGCGCCAGCAGCCAGCAAGAGGGAGTGCCCCAGCATTTT
d_call: TRBD2; j_call: TRBJ2-5; v_call: TRBV6-1; clone_size: .; cdr3_aa: CASSEGRLAGPQETQYF; cdr3_nt: TGTGCCAGCAGTGAGGGGCGACTAGCGGGTCCACAAGAGACCCAGTACTTC
d_call: .; j_call: TRBJ1-2; v_call: TRBV5-1; clone_size: once; cdr3_aa: CASAQFNYGYTF; cdr3_nt: TGCGCCAGCGCTCAGTTTAACTATGGCTACACCTTC
d_call: TRBD2; j_call: TRBJ2-3; v_call: TRBV19; clone_size: .; cdr3_aa: CASSIVISTSGRTDTQYF; cdr3_nt: TGTGCCAGTAGTATAGTAATTTCGACTAGCGGGAGGACAGATACGCAGTATTTT
d_call: .; j_call: TRBJ1-5; v_call: TRBV6-6; clone_size: .; cdr3_aa: CASRDSLGQPQHF; cdr3_nt: TGTGCCAGCAGGGACAGCCTTGGGCAGCCCCAGCATTTT
d_call: .; j_call: TRBJ2-3; v_call: TRBV6-2/TRBV6-3; clone_size: once; cdr3_aa: CASSYGKTGVGDTQYF; cdr3_nt: TGTGCCAGCAGTTACGGTAAAACAGGAGTGGGCGATACGCAGTATTTT
d_call: TRBD1; j_call: TRBJ1-1; v_call: TRBV5-4; clone_size: .; cdr3_aa: CASSLDRGTEAFF; cdr3_nt: TGTGCCAGCAGCCTAGACAGGGGGACTGAAGCTTTCTTT
d_call: TRBD1; j_call: TRBJ1-4; v_call: TRBV4-3; clone_size: .; cdr3_aa: CASSQGPPGQGGEKLFF; cdr3_nt: TGCGCCAGCAGCCAAGGACCCCCGGGACAGGGAGGAGAAAAACTGTTTTTT
d_call: .; j_call: TRBJ1-5; v_call: TRBV6-6; clone_size: .; cdr3_aa: CASSPNRAAASNQPQHF; cdr3_nt: TGTGCCAGCAGTCCTAACAGGGCAGCTGCTAGCAATCAGCCCCAGCATTTT
d_call: TRBD1; j_call: TRBJ1-1; v_call: TRBV4-1; clone_size: .; cdr3_aa: CASSRDRNTEAFF; cdr3_nt: TGCGCCAGCAGCAGGGACAGGAACACTGAAGCTTTCTTT
d_call: .; j_call: TRBJ2-7; v_call: TRBV27; clone_size: .; cdr3_aa: CASSFQPPTETYEQYF; cdr3_nt: TGTGCCAGCAGTTTCCAACCCCCGACAGAAACCTACGAGCAGTACTTC
d_call: .; j_call: TRBJ2-3; v_call: TRBV6-5; clone_size: .; cdr3_aa: CASSTTGGSTDTQYF; cdr3_nt: TGTGCCAGCAGCACGACAGGAGGTTCTACAGATACGCAGTATTTT
d_call: .; j_call: TRBJ1-1; v_call: TRBV4-1; clone_size: .; cdr3_aa: CASSQASEAFF; cdr3_nt: TGCGCCAGCAGCCAAGCATCTGAAGCTTTCTTT